What follows describes a single TCR beta chain. Its specific antigen is unknown. Base quality data are lacking; no much larger clone is found one base away. After transplant, bone marrow was aspirated from the posterior iliac crest or from another site selected by the physician. Receptor libraries were prepared by the immunoSEQ multiplex PCR assay. Adaptive Biotechnologies carried out high-throughput TCR-beta CDR3 sequencing of genomic DNA for most patients. As for how the authors treated the data: TCR sequencing data for over 15 patients were retrieved from Adaptive's ImmunoSEQ software; a few other patients were processed with MiXCR and VDJtools. CDR3 nucleotide sequences shared between donor and recipient were removed because the origin of such sequences could not be assigned. Alloreactive clones required at least 2-fold expansion over unstimulated cells and minimum CFSE-low frequency of 0.002% (template counts) or 0.001% (read counts). Mappable clones were those detected in sequenced pre-transplant spleen, lymph node, or MLR CFSE-low populations of the donor or recipient. Cumulative frequency of alloreactive clones was calculated as a percentage of all sequences weighted by copy number. TCRdb took over this immuneACCESS table, retaining in-frame rearrangements with V and J assigned. Such tables are incomplete; in checked studies, under half of the missing clones stem from an unresolved V gene, and the remainder is unexplained. The V and J calls and clone size were taken over from that table, and D and trimming were inferred from the DNA. A total of roughly 70,000 clones appear in this sample, roughly 92% of them only once. Of the sample, about 6.9% is held by the ten largest clones.

This sample was included in a study of graft-versus-host responses after intestinal transplantation (dated by TCRdb to the early 2020s). Study-level background: The transplants that recipients received were multivisceral, liver-intestinal, or isolated intestinal. All recipients received anti-thymocyte globulin induction followed by maintenance tacrolimus and steroids for three to four years. After intestinal transplantation, graft-versus-host and host-versus-graft alloreactive T cell clones were followed in the graft, circulation and bone marrow using bulk TCR-beta CDR3 sequencing. Alloreactive clones were identified by sequencing pre-transplant mixed lymphocyte reaction products and comparing these products with unstimulated pre-transplant donor and recipient T cells. The cohort enrolled some 23 intestinal transplant recipients including one retransplant, and a few patients lacking pretransplant specimens were excluded. A peak of at least 4% donor T cells among recipient peripheral blood mononuclear cells was the definition used for donor T cell macrochimerism. Instead of going to the commercial service, samples from a few later patients were sequenced in-house on an Illumina MiSeq and processed with MiXCR. Points the paper makes about the study in general: Conclusions were limited by the relatively low number and heterogeneity of intestinal transplant patients. Early after transplant, declines in HvG clones were associated with peak levels of circulating GvH clones. GvH clones were detected in recipient bone marrow, and some appeared earlier in ileal mucosa or blood, consistent with an intestinal mucosal origin. In patients with donor T cell macrochimerism, the allografts had high GvH to HvG T cell clonal ratios.

Relative to germline, V is missing 2 bases and J is missing 3 bases, with 4 bases of the junction outside any gene match. Counted from cysteine to phenylalanine, this CDR3 has 14 amino acids. The DNA shown is the 42-base CDR3, in frame from base 1. CDR1 and CDR2 are read off the germline V gene (reference sequence) as MNHEY and SMNVEV. The sequences come from bone marrow, collected 734 days after intestinal transplantation. The chain is assembled from TRBV27 and TRBJ2-7; 7 bases in between match TRBD2. This receptor was taken from a human patient who received an intestinal transplant, so some T cells may come from the graft donor. The CDR3 protein is CASSLLGRDYEQYF. The DNA sequence is TGTGCCAGCAGTTTACTTGGGAGGGACTACGAGCAGTACTTC.